The rows below give T cell receptor beta chains drawn from one sample of a study of blood T cell repertoires in COVID-19. Sequencing used immunoSEQ multiplex PCR; TCRdb keeps in-frame clones, though not all of them. The top ten clones hold less than 6.5% of a sample with about 120,000 clones, around 74% of them seen once. Sequenced material: peripheral blood. These receptors were obtained from a man aged 60 to 75 with acute or convalescent COVID-19. CDR3s include the opening cysteine and the closing phenylalanine or tryptophan. D genes are given only for firm matches. Size is omitted from some rows. Given values are once, few, many or a class for expanded clones.

-,TRBJ1-4,TRBV24-1,-,CATSDSQGIGEKLFF,TGTGCCACCAGTGATTCTCAGGGGATAGGTGAAAAACTGTTTTTT
-,TRBJ1-2,TRBV7-9,TRBD1,CASSRSDRSHGYTF,TGTGCCAGCAGCAGGTCGGACAGGTCCCATGGCTACACCTTC
-,TRBJ1-2,TRBV5-6,TRBD1,CASSKDRSYGYTF,TGTGCCAGCTCTAAGGACAGGTCCTATGGCTACACCTTC
-,TRBJ1-6,TRBV7-3,-,CASSLGGSRSPLHF,TGTGCCAGCAGCTTGGGGGGATCCCGTTCACCCCTCCACTTT
-,TRBJ1-6,TRBV20-1,-,CSANAGSPLHF,TGCAGTGCTAACGCCGGTTCACCCCTCCACTTT
-,TRBJ1-4,TRBV24-1,TRBD1,CATSDRAGGESEKLFF,TGTGCCACCAGTGACCGAGCAGGGGGAGAAAGTGAAAAACTGTTTTTT
-,TRBJ1-2,TRBV12-3/TRBV12-4,TRBD1,CASSRQGFGYTF,TGTGCCAGCAGTCGACAGGGCTTCGGCTACACCTTC
few,TRBJ1-5,TRBV30,-,CAWSVQGTSNQPQHF,TGTGCCTGGAGTGTACAGGGCACGAGCAATCAGCCCCAGCATTTT
-,TRBJ2-3,TRBV10-2,TRBD2,CASSEGSGFTDTQYF,TGCGCCAGCAGTGAAGGTAGCGGGTTCACAGATACGCAGTATTTT
once,TRBJ2-1,TRBV2,-,CASRDYAYNEQFF,TGTGCCAGCAGAGACTACGCATACAATGAGCAGTTCTTC
-,TRBJ1-2,TRBV6-1,-,CASSEFKRLKGYDGYTF,TGTGCCAGCAGTGAATTCAAGCGCCTTAAGGGGTATGACGGCTACACCTTC
few,TRBJ1-2,TRBV7-9,TRBD1,CASSVETGVNYGYTF,TGTGCCAGCAGCGTAGAGACAGGGGTAAACTATGGCTACACCTTC
-,TRBJ1-1,TRBV12-3/TRBV12-4,-,CASRYNRNTEAFF,TGTGCCAGCAGATATAACAGGAACACTGAAGCTTTCTTT
-,TRBJ2-7,TRBV6-5,-,CASGRRRSQDEQYF,TGTGCCAGCGGCCGCCGCCGCTCGCAGGACGAGCAGTACTTC
-,TRBJ2-7,TRBV7-3,-,CASSLNPGTGEYEQYF,TGTGCCAGCAGCTTAAACCCCGGGACGGGGGAATACGAGCAGTACTTC
-,TRBJ1-2,TRBV6-5,TRBD1,CASRPDRDRGYTF,TGTGCCAGCAGACCCGACAGGGATAGGGGCTACACCTTC
-,TRBJ2-1,TRBV5-1,TRBD2,CASSLAARTSGRGRQFF,TGCGCCAGCAGCTTGGCTGCTCGGACTAGCGGGAGGGGGAGGCAGTTCTTC
-,TRBJ1-5,TRBV19,-,CASSINVQLNQPQHF,TGTGCCAGTAGTATCAATGTACAGTTAAATCAGCCCCAGCATTTT
-,TRBJ1-5,TRBV2,TRBD1,CASGLGQRSDQPQHF,TGTGCCAGCGGTTTGGGACAGAGGTCGGATCAGCCCCAGCATTTT
-,TRBJ1-2,TRBV25-1,-,CASSEPNQRDGYGYTF,TGTGCCAGCAGTGAGCCTAACCAGCGGGACGGCTATGGCTACACCTTC
-,TRBJ1-2,TRBV5-1,TRBD1,CASSLQGDGYTF,TGCGCCAGCAGCTTGCAGGGGGATGGCTACACCTTC
-,TRBJ2-1,TRBV11-2,TRBD2,CASSFAWGLAGVGEQFF,TGTGCCAGCAGCTTCGCTTGGGGGCTAGCGGGAGTGGGGGAGCAGTTCTTC
-,TRBJ2-3,TRBV12-5,TRBD2,CASGLRLAGGISSDTQYF,TGTGCTAGTGGTTTGCGACTAGCGGGGGGAATAAGCTCAGATACGCAGTATTTT
-,TRBJ2-6,TRBV7-9,TRBD1,CASSTWPDREHSGANVLTF,TGTGCCAGCAGCACCTGGCCGGACAGGGAGCACTCTGGGGCCAACGTCCTGACTTTC
once,TRBJ2-1,TRBV6-2/TRBV6-3,TRBD2,CASSSYRGSGRFSYNEQFF,TGTGCCAGCAGTTCCTATCGAGGTAGCGGGAGGTTCTCCTACAATGAGCAGTTCTTC
-,TRBJ1-1,TRBV5-4,TRBD1,CASSTNRGRSTEAFF,TGTGCCAGCAGCACAAACAGGGGGCGCAGCACTGAAGCTTTCTTT
-,TRBJ2-3,TRBV4-1,TRBD2,CASSPRTLAGGLEDTQYF,TGCGCCAGCAGCCCCCGGACCCTAGCGGGGGGGCTTGAAGATACGCAGTATTTT
-,TRBJ2-7,TRBV19,TRBD1,CASSPGTGVDEQYF,TGTGCCAGTAGTCCCGGGACAGGGGTCGACGAGCAGTACTTC
-,TRBJ2-1,TRBV7-8,-,CASSLGGTSSSYNEQFF,TGTGCCAGCAGCTTAGGGGGGACTTCCAGCTCCTACAATGAGCAGTTCTTC
-,TRBJ2-2,TRBV9,-,CASSVFSGRGGELFF,TGTGCCAGCAGCGTCTTTTCAGGGCGAGGCGGGGAGCTGTTTTTT
-,TRBJ2-7,TRBV6-2/TRBV6-3,-,CASSKTGYYEQYF,TGTGCCAGCAGCAAGACAGGATACTACGAGCAGTACTTC
-,TRBJ1-5,TRBV19,-,CASRDRNQPQHF,TGTGCCAGTAGGGACAGAAATCAGCCCCAGCATTTT
-,TRBJ1-1,TRBV7-8,-,CASSLVRRLDTEAFF,TGTGCCAGCAGCTTAGTCAGGCGCCTGGACACTGAAGCTTTCTTT
once,TRBJ2-3,TRBV7-9,TRBD2,CASSGVVSGLSTDTQYF,TGTGCCAGCAGCGGAGTGGTTAGCGGGCTTAGCACAGATACGCAGTATTTT
-,TRBJ2-3,TRBV7-6,-,CASSLGAGSADTQYF,TGTGCCAGCAGCTTAGGGGCAGGGTCGGCAGATACGCAGTATTTT